The 31 T cell receptor beta chains given below trace back to one sample, sequenced in a study of T-cell memory formation after mild COVID-19. TCRdb independently ran MiXCR on the 5' RACE reads; one entry per CDR3 protein. Of under 110,000 distinct CDR3 sequences listed, around 12% were seen once; the top ten hold 27%. The sample taken for sequencing was PBMCs or a T cell subset sorted from them (not recorded which). The receptors derive from an adult woman who had mild COVID-19 (a few samples of this study predate the infection). Cell type and time point are not known.

This clonotype was counted a few times. This chain uses TRBV7-9 with TRBJ2-7; possible D gene TRBD2, 5 bases. V shed 5 bases and J shed 3 bases, with 11 bases lying between them. The CDR3 is 13 amino acids. Germline V lookup: CDR1 SEHNR, CDR2 FQNEAQ (reference sequence). The CDR3 reads CASSPGGYYEQYF. The CDR3 coding sequence is TGTGCCAGCAGCCCCGGAGGTTACTACGAGCAGTACTTC. Variable domain in full (rest from reference TRBV7-9 and TRBJ2-7): DTGVSQNPRHKITKRGQNVTFRCDPISEHNRLYWYRQTLGQGPEFLTYFQNEAQLEKSRLLSDRFSAERPKGSFSTLEIQRTEQGDSAMYLCASSPGGYYEQYFGPGTRLTVT.

In this sample, this clonotype turned up a few times. The chain couples TRBV29-1 to TRBJ1-1, with D possibly matching TRBD1 (5 bases). Germline lookup yields CDR1 SQVTM and CDR2 ANQGSEA. V lost 6 bases, J lost 0 bases, and 26 bases lay in between. This CDR3 is 18 amino acids long. The CDR3 here is CSVLFGGGRVQMNTEAFF. CDR3 DNA: TGCAGCGTACTGTTCGGGGGAGGACGGGTTCAAATGAACACTGAAGCTTTCTTT. The full variable domain, with the rest looked up from reference TRBV29-1 and TRBJ1-1, is SAVISQKPSRDICQRGTSLTIQCQVDSQVTMMFWYRQQPGQSLTLIATANQGSEATYESGFVIDKFPISRPNLTFSTLTVSNMSPEDSSIYLCSVLFGGGRVQMNTEAFFGQGTRLTVV.

In this sample, this clonotype turned up a few times. The chain carries TRBV7-9 and TRBJ1-2; 8 positions agree with TRBD1. CDR1 is SEHNR, CDR2 FQNEAQ, per germline (reference sequence). The length of the CDR3 is 15 residues. After removal of 4 bases from V and 8 bases from J, the junction contained 12 bases not matched to a gene. CDR3 nucleotides: TGTGCCAGCAGCTCCGGGAGGACAGGGCTGGAAGGCTACACCTTC. This gives the protein CASSSGRTGLEGYTF.

This clonotype was seen more than once but under ten times. This rearrangement joins TRBV5-1 to TRBJ1-5; D is uncertain. CDR1 and CDR2 (germline): SGHRS, YFSETQ. Trimming took 2 bases from V and 5 from J, leaving 14 bases between them. The CDR3 is 15 amino acids. The CDR3 loop is CASSLVVGLYQPQHF. The DNA of the CDR3 is TGCGCCAGCAGCTTAGTGGTAGGGCTTTATCAGCCCCAGCATTTT.

Here the CDR3 reads CASSLGGPAYNEQFF. CDR3 nucleotides: TGTGCCAGCAGCTTGGGAGGGCCAGCCTACAATGAGCAGTTCTTC. The chain is built from TRBV5-6 and TRBJ2-1; D possibly corresponds to TRBD2 (5 bases). Looked up from germline, CDR1 is SGHDT and CDR2 is YYEEEE. With 0 bases removed from V and 2 bases from J, the gap between germline ends came to 9 bases. The CDR3 is 15 residues long. The whole variable domain, remainder taken from reference TRBV5-6 and TRBJ2-1, is DAGVTQSPTHLIKTRGQQVTLRCSPKSGHDTVSWYQQALGQGPQFIFQYYEEEERQRGNFPDRFSGHQFPNYSSELNVNALLLGDSALYLCASSLGGPAYNEQFFGPGTRLTVL.

At least ten counts were recorded for this clonotype. This chain uses TRBV27 with TRBJ2-2; D perhaps matches TRBD1 (6 bases). The CDR3 has 13 residues. Germline CDR1 reads MNHEY; CDR2 reads SMNVEV (reference sequence). The ends were cut back, 6 bases at V and 5 bases at J, with 10 bases in the middle. This CDR3 is CASSLQGTGELFF. The CDR3 DNA is TGTGCCAGCAGCCTACAGGGTACCGGGGAGCTGTTTTTT.

A few counts support this clonotype. The CDR3 region is CSARDAVTGVSPLHF. Written as DNA, the CDR3 is TGCAGTGCTAGAGATGCTGTGACAGGGGTCTCACCCCTCCACTTT. The chain joins TRBV20-1 to TRBJ1-6; TRBD1 matches 8 bases. Trimming took 0 bases from V and 10 from J; bases not matched to a gene: 8. Germline V lookup: CDR1 DFQATT, CDR2 SNEGSKA (reference sequence). CDR3 length: 15 residues.

The chain links TRBV11-3 to TRBJ2-7; the D is unclear. V lost 1 base and J lost 0, with 10 bases in between. The CDR3 spans 15 residues. Germline loops: CDR1 SGHNT, CDR2 YENEEA. CDR3 coding DNA: TGTGCCAGCAGCTTAGCACTGGGGTCCTCCTACGAGCAGTACTTC. Translating it yields CASSLALGSSYEQYF. Combining the CDR3 with reference TRBV11-3 and TRBJ2-7 gives the whole variable domain EAGVVQSPRYKIIEKKQPVAFWCNPISGHNTLYWYLQNLGQGPELLIRYENEEAVDDSQLPKDRFSAERLKGVDSTLKIQPAELGDSAVYLCASSLALGSSYEQYFGPGTRLTVT.

This rearrangement joins TRBV5-1 to TRBJ1-1; D is unresolved. CDR1 SGHRS and CDR2 YFSETQ come from the germline V gene. The germline V and J ends were trimmed by 1 base and 1 base, with 8 bases remaining between them. CDR3 length equals 14 residues. CDR3 sequence (DNA): TGCGCCAGCAGCTTGTATGAGGGGAACACTGAAGCTTTCTTT. Translated: CASSLYEGNTEAFF.

J is TRBJ2-3 and V is TRBV27; D is unclear. Germline CDR1 and CDR2: MNHEY and SMNVEV (reference sequence). This CDR3 has 14 amino acids. The V and J ends lost 3 bases and 5 bases respectively, with 12 bases between them. Here the CDR3 reads CASSFTLTRDTQYF. For the CDR3, the DNA is TGTGCCAGCAGTTTCACCCTGACCCGAGATACGCAGTATTTT.

The rearrangement joins TRBV7-9 to TRBJ2-3, with D hard to call. This CDR3 has 14 amino acids. Germline V gene lookup returns CDR1 SEHNR and CDR2 FQNEAQ (reference sequence). V lost 11 bases to trimming and J lost 1 base, with 16 bases between them. The CDR3 spells CAGGRTAGTDTQYF. The DNA of the CDR3 is TGTGCCGGCGGCCGAACAGCAGGCACAGATACGCAGTATTTT.

This clonotype was seen ten or more times. This chain uses TRBV7-6 with TRBJ2-4, with a tentative D call TRBD2 (6 bases). Trimming took 2 bases from V and 2 from J, leaving 10 bases between them. The germline V gene encodes CDR1 SGHVS and CDR2 FNYEAQ. CDR3 length: 15 amino acids. CDR3 sequence reads: CASSLLDYTKNIQYF. The CDR3 DNA is TGTGCCAGCAGCTTACTGGACTACACCAAAAACATTCAGTACTTC.

This clonotype has just a few counts. The chain carries TRBV20-1 and TRBJ2-1, with TRBD1 matching 10 bases. Unmatched junction bases numbered 10, after V lost 2 bases and J lost 3 bases. The CDR3 runs to 17 residues. Per the germline V gene, CDR1 is DFQATT and CDR2 is SNEGSKA (reference sequence). The CDR3 spells CSARPIRQGANYNEQFF. CDR3 nucleotide sequence: TGCAGTGCTAGACCCATCCGACAGGGGGCGAACTACAATGAGCAGTTCTTC.

This clonotype came up a few times. V usage is TRBV6-5 and J usage is TRBJ2-7; possible D gene TRBD2, 6 bases. The length of the CDR3 is 15 residues. Trimming left V 4 bases short and J 4 bases short, with 17 bases between. The germline gives CDR1 MNHEY, CDR2 SVGAGI. DNA for the CDR3: TGTGCCAGCAGTTCTGCTTTCGGCGGGGCTTACGAGCAGTACTTC. Protein: CASSSAFGGAYEQYF.

The chain employs TRBV12-3 or TRBV12-4 and TRBJ1-5, with 8 nucleotides matching TRBD1. V gave up 7 bases and J gave up 6 bases; unmatched junction bases: 8. This CDR3 spans 14 amino acids. The CDR3 nucleotides read TGTGCCAGCACCCCGGGACAGGCATTTCAGCCCCAGCATTTT. Amino acids: CASTPGQAFQPQHF.

This clonotype was observed a handful of times. The chain uses TRBV7-9 and TRBJ1-6; 11 positions agree with TRBD1. Trimming at V came to 1 base and at J to 14 bases, leaving 7 bases not matched to a gene. From germline, CDR1 is SEHNR and CDR2 FQNEAQ (reference sequence). The CDR3 has 15 residues. The CDR3 DNA follows: TGTGCCAGCAGCTTAGAGGGACAGGGGGTTACGTCCCTCCACTTT. The encoded protein is CASSLEGQGVTSLHF.

The chain joins TRBV29-1 to TRBJ2-2, with D perhaps TRBD1 (6 bases). V was cut by 7 bases and J by 2 bases, with 11 bases left in between. Germline assignment: CDR1 SQVTM and CDR2 ANQGSEA. The CDR3 sequence is 13 residues long. Here the CDR3 reads CSGGTLNTGELFF. For the CDR3, the DNA is TGCAGCGGGGGGACACTTAACACCGGGGAGCTGTTTTTT.

The CDR3 nucleotides are TGTGCCAGTCTCCGGGCCCATAACTATGGCTACACCTTC. The encoded protein is CASLRAHNYGYTF. The chain links TRBV9 to TRBJ1-2, with D unclear. With 8 bases removed from V and 1 base from J, the gap between germline ends came to 12 bases. Germline V CDR1 and CDR2: SGDLS, YYNGEE. The CDR3 is made up of 13 amino acids. Based on the CDR3 plus reference TRBV9 and TRBJ1-2, the full variable domain is DSGVTQTPKHLITATGQRVTLRCSPRSGDLSVYWYQQSLDQGLQFLIQYYNGEERAKGNILERFSAQQFPDLHSELNLSSLELGDSALYFCASLRAHNYGYTFGSGTRLTVV.

The chain links TRBV29-1 to TRBJ1-5, with a weak D call TRBD1 (5 bases). Germline V CDR1 and CDR2: SQVTM, ANQGSEA. Trimming shortened V by 5 bases and J by 4 bases, and 15 bases separated the two germline ends. The length of the CDR3 is 14 residues. Here the CDR3 DNA reads TGCAGCGTTCAGGGCGGGCCGGGGAATCAGCCCCAGCATTTT. This gives the protein CSVQGGPGNQPQHF.

This chain links TRBV19 with TRBJ1-1; no definite D call. The V gene's germline CDR1 is LNHDA and CDR2 SQIVND (reference sequence). This CDR3 comprises 14 residues. The V end lost 3 bases, the J end lost 1 base, and 9 bases lay between the germline ends. The CDR3 DNA reads as TGTGCCAGTAGTATTCTCGATTCGAACACTGAAGCTTTCTTT. Residues: CASSILDSNTEAFF. Together with reference TRBV19 and TRBJ1-1, the CDR3 gives the full variable domain: DGGITQSPKYLFRKEGQNVTLSCEQNLNHDAMYWYRQDPGQGLRLIYYSQIVNDFQKGDIAEGYSVSREKKESFPLTVTSAQKNPTAFYLCASSILDSNTEAFFGQGTRLTVV.

CDR3 nucleotide sequence: TGTGCCAGCAGCTTGAGCCAGGGAACTGAAGCTTTCTTT. Its translation: CASSLSQGTEAFF. The gene calls are TRBV11-3 and TRBJ1-1; TRBD1 might be the D (5 bases). This CDR3 is 13 amino acids long. Looked up from germline, CDR1 is SGHNT and CDR2 is YENEEA. V shed 3 bases and J shed 5 bases, with 10 bases lying between them.

This clonotype was found a few times. The chain recombines TRBV9 with TRBJ2-3, with 15 bases identical to TRBD2. The germline V gene encodes CDR1 SGDLS and CDR2 YYNGEE. Trimming cost V 2 bases and J 5 bases; bases outside gene matches: 9. This CDR3 has 18 amino acids. The CDR3 DNA follows: TGTGCCAGCAGCGTGGGGACTAGCGGGGGGACCTGGAAAGATACGCAGTATTTT. Its translation: CASSVGTSGGTWKDTQYF. Filled out from reference TRBV9 and TRBJ2-3, the complete variable domain reads DSGVTQTPKHLITATGQRVTLRCSPRSGDLSVYWYQQSLDQGLQFLIQYYNGEERAKGNILERFSAQQFPDLHSELNLSSLELGDSALYFCASSVGTSGGTWKDTQYFGPGTRLTVL.

This clonotype appeared a few times. The chain uses TRBV7-6 and TRBJ2-7, with 15 bases aligning to TRBD2. The CDR3 runs 19 residues. Germline CDR1 SGHVS, CDR2 FNYEAQ. The ends lost 5 bases at V and 0 bases at J; junction bases unmatched: 11. CDR3 sequence (DNA): TGTGCCAGCAGCCCTACCCGGACTAGCGGGGGGGCAAGCTCCTACGAGCAGTACTTC. Its protein product is CASSPTRTSGGASSYEQYF.

The chain employs TRBV5-6 and TRBJ1-2; D might be TRBD1 (5 bases). The CDR3 totals 14 residues. V shed 4 bases and J shed 8 bases, with 18 bases lying between them. The germline V gene encodes CDR1 SGHDT and CDR2 YYEEEE. The CDR3, as DNA: TGTGCCAGCAGCATAGCGGGACTGATCGGGGGCTACACCTTC. Its protein product is CASSIAGLIGGYTF. Variable domain in full (rest from reference TRBV5-6 and TRBJ1-2): DAGVTQSPTHLIKTRGQQVTLRCSPKSGHDTVSWYQQALGQGPQFIFQYYEEEERQRGNFPDRFSGHQFPNYSSELNVNALLLGDSALYLCASSIAGLIGGYTFGSGTRLTVV.

This clonotype was observed a handful of times. The chain combines TRBV5-4 with TRBJ2-7; the D gene is possibly TRBD1 (7 bases). Trimming shortened V by 2 bases and J by 3 bases, and 18 bases separated the two germline ends. CDR3 length equals 16 residues. Germline V gene data show CDR1 as SGHNT and CDR2 as YYREEE (reference sequence). The CDR3 DNA is TGTGCCAGCAGCTTCGATGCCAGGGGGGTAAACTACGAGCAGTACTTC. Protein: CASSFDARGVNYEQYF.

This clonotype was detected only a few times. The chain joins TRBV12-5 to TRBJ2-1; no definite D call. V was trimmed by 2 bases and J by 1 base, leaving 3 bases between them. The germline V gene has CDR1 LGHNT and CDR2 FRNRAP. This CDR3 contains 13 residues. CDR3 protein: CASGLISYNEQFF. Here the CDR3 DNA reads TGTGCTAGTGGTTTGATATCCTACAATGAGCAGTTCTTC.

The chain links TRBV29-1 to TRBJ1-5; D is unresolved. V lost 2 bases and J lost 7, with 15 bases in between. The germline V gene encodes CDR1 SQVTM and CDR2 ANQGSEA. The CDR3 extends over 14 amino acids. In nucleotides, the CDR3 is TGCAGCGTTGAATTAAAGGGTGTTGGGCAGCCCCAGCATTTT. Translated, it gives CSVELKGVGQPQHF. Supplemented by reference TRBV29-1 and TRBJ1-5, the full variable domain reads SAVISQKPSRDICQRGTSLTIQCQVDSQVTMMFWYRQQPGQSLTLIATANQGSEATYESGFVIDKFPISRPNLTFSTLTVSNMSPEDSSIYLCSVELKGVGQPQHFGDGTRLSIL.

This sequence joins TRBV4-2 and TRBJ2-7, with no clear D. The ends were cut back, 3 bases at V and 2 bases at J, with 23 bases in the middle. This CDR3 comprises 18 residues. The germline gives CDR1 LGHNA, CDR2 YNFKEQ. CDR3 in DNA: TGTGCCAGCAGCCAGGATAAAATTGGGCCAAGTGGGGCCTACGAGCAGTACTTC. Translated, it gives CASSQDKIGPSGAYEQYF.

This clonotype was recorded a few times. The V gene is TRBV24-1, the J gene TRBJ2-5; D is ambiguous. The V end lost 2 bases, the J end lost 9 bases, and 12 bases lay between the germline ends. The CDR3 loop spans 13 amino acids. The V gene's germline CDR1 is KGHDR and CDR2 SFDVKD. CDR3 sequence reads: CATSDSTPRAQYF. DNA of the CDR3: TGTGCCACCAGTGATTCAACCCCCCGGGCCCAGTACTTC.

For the CDR3, the DNA is TGTGCCAGTAGTACGATGGAGGGGATCTGGTACAATGAGCAGTTCTTC. It codes for CASSTMEGIWYNEQFF. The rearrangement joins TRBV19 to TRBJ2-1; TRBD2 might be the D (6 bases). Trimming left V 4 bases short and J 4 bases short, with 17 bases between. The V gene's germline CDR1 is LNHDA and CDR2 SQIVND (reference sequence). This CDR3 is 16 amino acids long.

The rearrangement joins TRBV27 to TRBJ2-3; 8 bases are a match to TRBD2. Per germline, CDR1 MNHEY and CDR2 SMNVEV (reference sequence). This CDR3 contains 16 residues. Germline trimming cut 0 bases from V and 2 bases from J; bases unmatched to any gene: 4. CDR3 nucleotide sequence: TGTGCCAGCAGTTTATCGAGCGGGAGAGTCACAGATACGCAGTATTTT. Its protein product is CASSLSSGRVTDTQYF.